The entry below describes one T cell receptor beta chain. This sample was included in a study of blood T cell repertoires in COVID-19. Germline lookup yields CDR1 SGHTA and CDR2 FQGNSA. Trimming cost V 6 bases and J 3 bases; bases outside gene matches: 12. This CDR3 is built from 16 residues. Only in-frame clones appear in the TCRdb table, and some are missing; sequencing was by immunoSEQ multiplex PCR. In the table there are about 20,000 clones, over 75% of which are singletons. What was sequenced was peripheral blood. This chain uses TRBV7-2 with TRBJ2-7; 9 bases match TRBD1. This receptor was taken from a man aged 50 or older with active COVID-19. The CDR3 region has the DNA TGTGCCAGCAGTCGGACAGGGGATCTCAAGTTCTACGAGCAGTACTTC. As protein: CASSRTGDLKFYEQYF.